The subject of this entry is one T cell receptor (beta chain). The target antigen is unknown. Only in-frame clones appear in the TCRdb table, and some are missing; sequencing was by immunoSEQ multiplex PCR. Here the sample spans 250,000 to 350,000 clones, about nine tenths being singletons. V was pared by 4 bases and J by 7 bases, with 5 bases between. CDR1 SGHAT and CDR2 FQNNGV come from the germline V gene. This CDR3 region has 11 residues. These data come from a study of cytomegalovirus exposure and HLA in healthy donors. Whole-study context: Later, an analysis reported that the 120 or so validation repertoires had used the same platform as the roughly 680 first-cohort repertoires. Study results and caveats: High specificity and sensitivity for cytomegalovirus status were reported for the classifier. Some public TCRs appeared in many individuals, while most sequences were rare.

The receptor comes from a woman aged 18-30 years in good health and CMV-seronegative. Sequenced sample: PBMCs. V gene TRBV11-2 combines with J gene TRBJ2-1; unclear D gene. CDR3 DNA: TGTGCCAGCAGCTCCCGGAATGAGCAGTTCTTC. Its translation is CASSSRNEQFF.